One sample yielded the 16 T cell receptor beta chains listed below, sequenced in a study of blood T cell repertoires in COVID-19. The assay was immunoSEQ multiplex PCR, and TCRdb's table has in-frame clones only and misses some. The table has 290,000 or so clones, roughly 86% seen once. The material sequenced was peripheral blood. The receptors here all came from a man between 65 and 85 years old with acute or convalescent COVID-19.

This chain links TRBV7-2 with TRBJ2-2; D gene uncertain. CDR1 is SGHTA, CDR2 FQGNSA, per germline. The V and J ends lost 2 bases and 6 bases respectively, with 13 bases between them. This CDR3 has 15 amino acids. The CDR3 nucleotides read TGTGCCAGCAGCTTAAGAGACTCAACCGCCGGGGAGCTGTTTTTT. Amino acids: CASSLRDSTAGELFF.

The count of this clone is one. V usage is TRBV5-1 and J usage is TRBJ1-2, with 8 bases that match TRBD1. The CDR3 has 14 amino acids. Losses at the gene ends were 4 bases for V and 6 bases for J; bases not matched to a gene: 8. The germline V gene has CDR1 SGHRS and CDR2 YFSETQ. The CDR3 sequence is CASSPQGVFDGYTF. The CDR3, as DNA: TGCGCCAGCAGCCCACAGGGGGTCTTCGATGGCTACACCTTC.

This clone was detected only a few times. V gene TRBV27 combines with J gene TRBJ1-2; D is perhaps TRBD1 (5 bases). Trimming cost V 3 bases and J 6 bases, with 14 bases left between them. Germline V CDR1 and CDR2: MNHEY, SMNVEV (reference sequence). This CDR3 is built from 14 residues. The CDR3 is CASSFGGRVDGYTF. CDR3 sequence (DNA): TGTGCCAGCAGTTTCGGCGGCAGGGTCGATGGCTACACCTTC.

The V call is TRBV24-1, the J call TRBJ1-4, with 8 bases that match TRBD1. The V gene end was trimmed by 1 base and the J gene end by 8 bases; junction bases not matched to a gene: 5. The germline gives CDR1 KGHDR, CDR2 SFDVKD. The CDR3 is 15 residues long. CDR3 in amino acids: CATSDLRTGNEKLFF. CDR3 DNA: TGTGCCACCAGTGATTTAAGGACAGGGAACGAAAAACTGTTTTTT.

CDR3 protein: CASSPLPLAGGETYEQYF. As DNA, the CDR3 is TGTGCCAGCTCACCGTTGCCCTTAGCGGGGGGGGAAACCTACGAGCAGTACTTC. The V gene is TRBV18, the J gene TRBJ2-7; 11 nucleotides match TRBD2. The CDR3 covers 18 residues. Germline trimming cut 3 bases from V and 2 bases from J; bases unmatched to any gene: 12. Germline CDR1 KGHSH, CDR2 LQKENI.

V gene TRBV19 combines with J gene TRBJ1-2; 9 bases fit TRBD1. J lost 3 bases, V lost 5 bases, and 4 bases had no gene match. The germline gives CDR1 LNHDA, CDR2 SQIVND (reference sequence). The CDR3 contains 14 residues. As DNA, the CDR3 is TGTGCCAGTAGTTCCGGACAGGGGTACTATGGCTACACCTTC. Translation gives CASSSGQGYYGYTF. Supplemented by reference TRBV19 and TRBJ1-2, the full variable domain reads DGGITQSPKYLFRKEGQNVTLSCEQNLNHDAMYWYRQDPGQGLRLIYYSQIVNDFQKGDIAEGYSVSREKKESFPLTVTSAQKNPTAFYLCASSSGQGYYGYTFGSGTRLTVV.

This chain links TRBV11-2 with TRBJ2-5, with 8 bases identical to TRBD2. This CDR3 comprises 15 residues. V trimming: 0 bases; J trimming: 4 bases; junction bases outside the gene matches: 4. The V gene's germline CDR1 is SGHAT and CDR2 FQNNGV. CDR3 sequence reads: CASSLDRTSTETQYF. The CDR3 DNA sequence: TGTGCCAGCAGCTTAGATCGGACTAGCACAGAGACCCAGTACTTC.

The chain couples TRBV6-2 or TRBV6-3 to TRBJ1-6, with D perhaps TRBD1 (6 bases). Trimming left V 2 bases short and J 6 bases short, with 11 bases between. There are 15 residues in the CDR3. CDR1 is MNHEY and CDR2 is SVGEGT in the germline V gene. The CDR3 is CASSYGDNFNSPLHF. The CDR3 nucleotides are TGTGCCAGCAGTTACGGGGACAATTTTAATTCACCCCTCCACTTT.

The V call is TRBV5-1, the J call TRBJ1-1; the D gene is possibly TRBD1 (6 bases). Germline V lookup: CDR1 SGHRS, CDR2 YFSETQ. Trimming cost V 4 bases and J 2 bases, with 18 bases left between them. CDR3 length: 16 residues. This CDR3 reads CASSTGQTMFNTEAFF. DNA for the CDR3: TGCGCCAGCAGCACAGGACAGACAATGTTTAACACTGAAGCTTTCTTT.

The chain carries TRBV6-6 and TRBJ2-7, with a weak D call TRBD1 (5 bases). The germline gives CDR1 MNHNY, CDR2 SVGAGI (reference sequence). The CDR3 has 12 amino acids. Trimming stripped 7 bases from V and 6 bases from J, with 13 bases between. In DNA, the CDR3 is TGTGCCAGCACCTCCTCGCAGGGCGAGCAGTACTTC. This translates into CASTSSQGEQYF.

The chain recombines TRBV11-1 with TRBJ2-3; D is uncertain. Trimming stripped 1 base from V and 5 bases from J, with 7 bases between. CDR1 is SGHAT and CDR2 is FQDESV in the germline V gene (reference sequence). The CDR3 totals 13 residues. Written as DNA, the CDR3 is TGTGCCAGCAGCTTAGGTTTCAGAGATACGCAGTATTTT. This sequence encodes CASSLGFRDTQYF.

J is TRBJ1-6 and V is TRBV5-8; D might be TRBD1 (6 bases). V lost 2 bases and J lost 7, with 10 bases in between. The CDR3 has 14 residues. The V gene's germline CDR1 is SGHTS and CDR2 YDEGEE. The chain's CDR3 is CASSFTGWNSPLHF. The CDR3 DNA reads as TGTGCCAGCAGCTTTACAGGGTGGAATTCACCCCTCCACTTT.

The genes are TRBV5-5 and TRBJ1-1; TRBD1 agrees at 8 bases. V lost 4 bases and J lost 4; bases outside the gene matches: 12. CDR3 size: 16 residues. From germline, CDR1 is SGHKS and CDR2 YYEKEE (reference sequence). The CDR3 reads CASSNSPGQGVTEAFF. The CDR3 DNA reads TGTGCCAGCAGCAACTCCCCCGGACAGGGAGTCACTGAAGCTTTCTTT.

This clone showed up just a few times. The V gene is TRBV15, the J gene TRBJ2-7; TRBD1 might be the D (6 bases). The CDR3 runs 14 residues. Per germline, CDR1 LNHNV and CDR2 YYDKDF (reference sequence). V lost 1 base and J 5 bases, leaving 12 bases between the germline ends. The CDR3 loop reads CATSRGGGSDEQYF. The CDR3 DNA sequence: TGTGCCACCAGCAGAGGAGGGGGATCGGACGAGCAGTACTTC.

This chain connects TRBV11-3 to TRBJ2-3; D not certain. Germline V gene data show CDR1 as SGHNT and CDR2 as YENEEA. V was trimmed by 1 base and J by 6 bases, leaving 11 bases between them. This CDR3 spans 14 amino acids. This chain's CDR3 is CASSLAHNQDTQYF. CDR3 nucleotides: TGTGCCAGCAGCTTAGCCCACAACCAGGATACGCAGTATTTT.

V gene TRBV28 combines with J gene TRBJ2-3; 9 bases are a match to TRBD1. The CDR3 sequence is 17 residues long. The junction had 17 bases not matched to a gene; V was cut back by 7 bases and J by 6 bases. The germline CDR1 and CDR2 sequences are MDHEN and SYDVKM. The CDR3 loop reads CASTPQDRGWEVDTQYF. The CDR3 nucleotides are TGTGCCAGCACCCCACAGGACAGGGGATGGGAGGTGGATACGCAGTATTTT.